The TCR beta chain described here comes from a study of T cell repertoires in cytomegalovirus infection. Study at large: Alongside well-studied HLA-B-restricted CMV epitopes, recently identified HLA-C-restricted CMV epitopes were also used. In public TCR beta signatures, there were indications of both CMV infection and matching HLA type.

In its sample, this clonotype was seen a few times. The antigen is undetermined. Study-level results: CMV-specific TCR beta clonotypes restricted by HLA-C dominated the ex vivo response.

Trimming took 5 bases from V and 6 from J; bases not matched to a gene: 2. Germline loops: CDR1 MNHEY, CDR2 SVGEGT. There are 12 residues in the CDR3. TCRdb reprocessed the reads via MiXCR and lists one record per CDR3 protein. The table includes about 770,000 distinct CDR3 sequences, 25% to 35% detected once. The clonotype originates from a human donor in good health (CMV status not recorded). Some clones in this sample may be carry-over from other donors' samples. This sample comprised cultured CD8+ T cells from PBMCs, obtained from culture after CMV antigen stimulation. V usage is TRBV6-2 or TRBV6-3 and J usage is TRBJ1-2; TRBD1 agrees at 8 bases. DNA of the CDR3: TGTGCCAGCAGTCCGGGACAGGATGGCTACACCTTC. It codes for CASSPGQDGYTF.